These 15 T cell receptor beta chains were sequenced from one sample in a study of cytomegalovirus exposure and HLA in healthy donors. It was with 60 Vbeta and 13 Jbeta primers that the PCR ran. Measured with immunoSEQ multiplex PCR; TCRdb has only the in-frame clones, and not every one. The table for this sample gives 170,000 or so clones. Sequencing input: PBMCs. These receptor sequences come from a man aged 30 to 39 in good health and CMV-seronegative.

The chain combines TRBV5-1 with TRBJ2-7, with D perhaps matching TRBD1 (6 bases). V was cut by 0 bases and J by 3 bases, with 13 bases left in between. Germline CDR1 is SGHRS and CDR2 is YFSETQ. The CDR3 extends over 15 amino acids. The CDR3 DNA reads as TGCGCCAGCAGCTTGGGGGACATAGCCAACTACGAGCAGTACTTC. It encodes CASSLGDIANYEQYF.

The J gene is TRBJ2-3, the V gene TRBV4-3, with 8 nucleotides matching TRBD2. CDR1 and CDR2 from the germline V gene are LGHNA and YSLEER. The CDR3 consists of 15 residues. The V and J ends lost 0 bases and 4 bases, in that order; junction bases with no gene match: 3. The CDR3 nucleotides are TGCGCCAGCAGCCAAGATACTAGCGGCTCAGATACGCAGTATTTT. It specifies CASSQDTSGSDTQYF.

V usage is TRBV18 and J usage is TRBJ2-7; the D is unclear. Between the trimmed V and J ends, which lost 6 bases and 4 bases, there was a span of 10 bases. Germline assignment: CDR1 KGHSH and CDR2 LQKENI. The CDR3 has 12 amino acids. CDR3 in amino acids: CASSLNPYEQYF. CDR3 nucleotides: TGTGCCAGCTCTCTAAACCCTTACGAGCAGTACTTC.

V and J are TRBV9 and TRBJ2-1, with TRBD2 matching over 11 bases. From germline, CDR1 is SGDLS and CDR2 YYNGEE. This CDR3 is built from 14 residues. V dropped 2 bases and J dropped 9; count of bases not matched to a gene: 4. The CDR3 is CASSVTSGSGEQFF. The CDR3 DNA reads TGTGCCAGCAGCGTTACTAGCGGGAGTGGTGAGCAGTTCTTC.

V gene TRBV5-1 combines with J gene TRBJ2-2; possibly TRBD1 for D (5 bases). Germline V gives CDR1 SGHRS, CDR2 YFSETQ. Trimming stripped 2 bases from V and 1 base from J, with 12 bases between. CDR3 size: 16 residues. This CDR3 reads CASSFRTPKNTGELFF. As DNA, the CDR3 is TGCGCCAGCAGCTTCCGGACACCGAAGAACACCGGGGAGCTGTTTTTT.

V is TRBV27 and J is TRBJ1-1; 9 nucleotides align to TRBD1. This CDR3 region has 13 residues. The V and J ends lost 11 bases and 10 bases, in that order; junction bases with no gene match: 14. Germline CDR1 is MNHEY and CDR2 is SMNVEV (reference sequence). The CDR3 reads CAAGQGVSKGAFF. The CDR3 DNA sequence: TGTGCCGCGGGACAGGGAGTGTCGAAGGGAGCTTTCTTT.

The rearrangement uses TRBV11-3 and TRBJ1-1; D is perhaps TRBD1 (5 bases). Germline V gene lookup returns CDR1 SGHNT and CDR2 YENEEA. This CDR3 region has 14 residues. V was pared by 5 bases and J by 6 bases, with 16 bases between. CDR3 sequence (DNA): TGTGCCAGCAGCCTTAACCTGGGGCGCCCTGAAGCTTTCTTT. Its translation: CASSLNLGRPEAFF. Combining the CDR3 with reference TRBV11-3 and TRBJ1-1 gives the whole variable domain EAGVVQSPRYKIIEKKQPVAFWCNPISGHNTLYWYLQNLGQGPELLIRYENEEAVDDSQLPKDRFSAERLKGVDSTLKIQPAELGDSAVYLCASSLNLGRPEAFFGQGTRLTVV.

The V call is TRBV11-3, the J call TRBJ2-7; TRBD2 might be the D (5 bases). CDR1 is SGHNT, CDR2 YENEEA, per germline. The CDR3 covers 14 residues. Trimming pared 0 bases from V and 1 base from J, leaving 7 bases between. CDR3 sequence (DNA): TGTGCCAGCAGCTTAGAGAGCGGTTCCTACGAGCAGTACTTC. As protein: CASSLESGSYEQYF.

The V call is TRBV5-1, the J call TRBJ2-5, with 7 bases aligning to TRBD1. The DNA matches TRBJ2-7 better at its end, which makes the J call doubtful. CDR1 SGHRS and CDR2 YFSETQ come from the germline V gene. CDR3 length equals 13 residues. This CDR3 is CASNFGQGDEQYF. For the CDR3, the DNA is TGCGCCAGCAACTTCGGCCAGGGGGACGAGCAGTACTTC.

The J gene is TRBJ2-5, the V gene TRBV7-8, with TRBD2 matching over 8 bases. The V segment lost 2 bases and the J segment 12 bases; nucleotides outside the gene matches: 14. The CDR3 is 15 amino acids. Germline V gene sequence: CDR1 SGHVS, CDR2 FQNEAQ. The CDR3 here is CASSLLRGGGRLEYF. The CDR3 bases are TGTGCCAGCAGCTTACTCCGGGGGGGTGGGAGGCTCGAGTACTTC. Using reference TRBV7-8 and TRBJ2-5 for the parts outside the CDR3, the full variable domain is GAGVSQSPRYKVAKRGQDVALRCDPISGHVSLFWYQQALGQGPEFLTYFQNEAQLDKSGLPSDRFFAERPEGSVSTLKIQRTQQEDSAVYLCASSLLRGGGRLEYFGPGTRLLVL.

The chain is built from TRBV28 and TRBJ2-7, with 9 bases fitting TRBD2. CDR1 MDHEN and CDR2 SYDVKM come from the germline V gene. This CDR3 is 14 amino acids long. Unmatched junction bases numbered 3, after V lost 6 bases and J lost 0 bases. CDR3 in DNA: TGTGCCAGCAGACTTAGCGGGAGCTCCTACGAGCAGTACTTC. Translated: CASRLSGSSYEQYF.

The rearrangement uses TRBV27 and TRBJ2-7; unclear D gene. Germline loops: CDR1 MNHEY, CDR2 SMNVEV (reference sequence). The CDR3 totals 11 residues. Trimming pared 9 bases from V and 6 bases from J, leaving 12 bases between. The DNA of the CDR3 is TGTGCCAGTCAAACGGGTACCGAGCAGTACTTC. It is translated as CASQTGTEQYF.

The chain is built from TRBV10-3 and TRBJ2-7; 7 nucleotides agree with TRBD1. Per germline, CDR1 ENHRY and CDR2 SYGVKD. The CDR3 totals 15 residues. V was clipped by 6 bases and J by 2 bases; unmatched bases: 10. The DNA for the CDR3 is TGTGCCATCAGGGGGGCCGGGACAGACGCCTACGAGCAGTACTTC. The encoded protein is CAIRGAGTDAYEQYF.

CDR3 bases: TGTGCCAGCAGACCCCTTGGCATAGGCGGGGACACTGAAGCTTTCTTT. Encoded protein: CASRPLGIGGDTEAFF. The chain has TRBV28 and TRBJ1-1; D is uncertain. The CDR3 spans 16 residues. Germline values: CDR1 MDHEN, CDR2 SYDVKM. V shed 6 bases and J shed 3 bases, with 20 bases lying between them. Drawing the rest from reference TRBV28 and TRBJ1-1, the complete variable domain is DVKVTQSSRYLVKRTGEKVFLECVQDMDHENMFWYRQDPGLGLRLIYFSYDVKMKEKGDIPEGYSVSREKKERFSLILESASTNQTSMYLCASRPLGIGGDTEAFFGQGTRLTVV.

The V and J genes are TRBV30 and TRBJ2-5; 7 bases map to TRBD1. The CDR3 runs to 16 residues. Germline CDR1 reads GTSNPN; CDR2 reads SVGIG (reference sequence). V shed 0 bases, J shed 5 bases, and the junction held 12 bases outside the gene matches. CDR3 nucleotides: TGTGCCTGGAGTGTACCCCTAGACAGGGCCATTGAGACCCAGTACTTC. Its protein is CAWSVPLDRAIETQYF.